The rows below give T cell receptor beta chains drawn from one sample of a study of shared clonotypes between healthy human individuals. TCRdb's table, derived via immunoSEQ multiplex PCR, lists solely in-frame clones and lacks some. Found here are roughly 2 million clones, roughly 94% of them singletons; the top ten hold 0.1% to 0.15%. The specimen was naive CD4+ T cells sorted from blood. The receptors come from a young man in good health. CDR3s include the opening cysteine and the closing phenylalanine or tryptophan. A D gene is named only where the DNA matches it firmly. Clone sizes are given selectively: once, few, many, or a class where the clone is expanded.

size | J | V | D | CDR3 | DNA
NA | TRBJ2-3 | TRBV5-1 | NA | CASKSGSTDTQYF | TGCGCCAGCAAGTCGGGGTCCACAGATACGCAGTATTTT
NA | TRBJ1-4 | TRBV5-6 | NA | CASSLVGINEKLFF | TGTGCCAGCAGCTTAGTAGGGATTAATGAAAAACTGTTTTTT
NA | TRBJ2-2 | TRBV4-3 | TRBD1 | CASSQFLPGQGAVNTGELFF | TGCGCCAGCAGCCAATTTTTGCCGGGACAGGGGGCCGTTAACACCGGGGAGCTGTTTTTT
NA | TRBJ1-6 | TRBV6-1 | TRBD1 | CASSTETGSPPLHF | TGTGCCAGCAGTACCGAGACAGGGTCGCCACCCCTCCACTTT
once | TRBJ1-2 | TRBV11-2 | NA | CASSLMGAGYGYTF | TGTGCCAGCAGCTTGATGGGGGCTGGCTATGGCTACACCTTC
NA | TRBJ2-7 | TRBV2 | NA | CASSDRTGHFGEQYF | TGTGCCAGCAGTGACCGAACAGGGCATTTCGGCGAGCAGTACTTC
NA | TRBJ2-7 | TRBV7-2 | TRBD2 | CASSFALAGVHEQYF | TGTGCCAGCAGCTTTGCCCTAGCGGGAGTTCACGAGCAGTACTTC
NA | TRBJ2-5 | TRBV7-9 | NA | CASSLEKVGTQYF | TGTGCCAGCAGCTTAGAGAAGGTCGGAACCCAGTACTTC
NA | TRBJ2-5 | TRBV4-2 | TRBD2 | CASSRRGDYDQETQYF | TGTGCCAGCAGCCGCCGTGGGGACTACGACCAAGAGACCCAGTACTTC
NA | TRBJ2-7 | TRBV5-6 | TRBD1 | CASSLASTGIRYEQYF | TGTGCCAGCAGCTTGGCTTCGACAGGGATCCGCTACGAGCAGTACTTC
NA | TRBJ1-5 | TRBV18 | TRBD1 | CASSPRGTGLISNQPQHF | TGTGCCAGCTCACCACGAGGGACAGGACTAATTAGCAATCAGCCCCAGCATTTT
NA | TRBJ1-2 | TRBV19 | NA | CASSIDKDLPYGYTF | TGTGCCAGTAGTATAGATAAGGACCTGCCCTATGGCTACACCTTC
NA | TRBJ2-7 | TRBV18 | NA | CASSPPASPTYDEQYF | TGTGCCAGCTCACCACCGGCTTCACCGACCTACGACGAGCAGTACTTC
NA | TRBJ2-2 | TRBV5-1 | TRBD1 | CASSPRQGTGELFF | TGCGCCAGCAGCCCCCGACAGGGAACCGGGGAGCTGTTTTTT
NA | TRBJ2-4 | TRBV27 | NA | CASSSPGEGATGLAKNIQYF | TGTGCCAGCAGTTCCCCCGGGGAGGGGGCCACCGGCTTAGCCAAAAACATTCAGTACTTC
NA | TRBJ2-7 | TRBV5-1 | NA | CASTLDGATSYEQYF | TGCGCCAGTACGCTCGATGGGGCCACTTCCTACGAGCAGTACTTC
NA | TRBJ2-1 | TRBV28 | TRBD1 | CASSLLGRDRAYNEQFF | TGTGCCAGCAGTTTATTGGGCCGGGACAGGGCATACAATGAGCAGTTCTTC
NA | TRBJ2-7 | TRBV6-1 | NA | CASSEAEGRAYEQYF | TGTGCCAGCAGTGAAGCAGAGGGCAGGGCGTACGAGCAGTACTTC
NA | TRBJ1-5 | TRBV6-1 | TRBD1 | CASSEQGDRNQPQHF | TGTGCCAGCAGTGAACAGGGGGACAGGAATCAGCCCCAGCATTTT
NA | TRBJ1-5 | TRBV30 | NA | CAWSVQDGADQPQHF | TGTGCCTGGAGTGTACAGGATGGGGCAGATCAGCCCCAGCATTTT
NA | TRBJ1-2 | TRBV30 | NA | CAWSRVYGYTF | TGTGCCTGGAGCAGGGTCTATGGCTACACCTTC
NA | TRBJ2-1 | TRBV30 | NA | CAWSEFGAGPHSFNEQFF | TGTGCCTGGAGTGAATTCGGGGCTGGACCCCACTCATTCAATGAGCAGTTCTTC
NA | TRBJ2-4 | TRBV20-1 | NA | CSAREDRFLDF | TGCAGTGCTAGAGAAGACAGGTTTTTGGACTTC
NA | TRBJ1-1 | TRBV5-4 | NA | CASSLVGTGDTEAFF | TGTGCCAGCAGCTTGGTGGGAACTGGAGACACTGAAGCTTTCTTT
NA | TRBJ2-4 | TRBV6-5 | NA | CASSSSSVAKNIQYF | TGTGCCAGCAGCTCCTCCTCAGTAGCCAAAAACATTCAGTACTTC
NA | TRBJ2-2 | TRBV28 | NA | CASSPGQLTGELFF | TGTGCCAGCAGCCCCGGACAGTTAACCGGGGAGCTGTTTTTT
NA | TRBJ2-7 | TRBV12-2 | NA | CASRLLGCEQYF | TGTGCAAGTCGCTTGTTGGGGTGCGAGCAGTACTTC
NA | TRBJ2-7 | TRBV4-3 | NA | CASSQDGGLPGSQYF | TGCGCCAGCAGCCAAGATGGGGGCCTACCCGGGTCCCAGTACTTC
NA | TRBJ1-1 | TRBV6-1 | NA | CASRGKGMNTEAFF | TGTGCCAGCAGGGGGAAGGGGATGAACACTGAAGCTTTCTTT
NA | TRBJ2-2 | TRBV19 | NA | CASRGDTHTGELFF | TGTGCCAGTAGAGGGGACACGCACACCGGGGAGCTGTTTTTT
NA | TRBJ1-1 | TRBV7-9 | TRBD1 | CASSLGTANTEAFF | TGTGCCAGCAGTCTCGGGACAGCGAACACTGAAGCTTTCTTT
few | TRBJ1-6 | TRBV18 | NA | CASSSSIDSPLHF | TGTGCCAGCTCATCATCAATTGATTCACCCCTCCACTTT
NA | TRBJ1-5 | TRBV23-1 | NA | CASRPTVSYSNQPQHF | TGCGCCAGCAGGCCCACAGTGAGTTATAGCAATCAGCCCCAGCATTTT
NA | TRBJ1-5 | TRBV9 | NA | CASSVDWGPNQPQHF | TGTGCCAGCAGCGTAGACTGGGGACCCAATCAGCCCCAGCATTTT
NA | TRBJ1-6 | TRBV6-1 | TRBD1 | CASDRDRGESPLHF | TGTGCCAGTGACCGGGACAGGGGCGAATCACCCCTCCACTTT
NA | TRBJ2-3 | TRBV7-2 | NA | CASSPTRGTDTQYF | TGTGCCAGCAGCCCCACCCGGGGCACAGATACGCAGTATTTT
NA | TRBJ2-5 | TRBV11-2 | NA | CASSPGRTQETQYF | TGTGCCAGCAGCCCGGGACGGACCCAAGAGACCCAGTACTTC
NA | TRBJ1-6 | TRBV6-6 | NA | CASNSNRVGNNSPLHF | TGTGCCAGCAATTCTAACAGGGTAGGAAATAATTCACCCCTCCACTTT
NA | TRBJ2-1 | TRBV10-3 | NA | CAISESDIGPYNEQFF | TGTGCCATCAGTGAGTCGGACATTGGACCCTACAATGAGCAGTTCTTC
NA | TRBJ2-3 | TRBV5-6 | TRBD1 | CASSSSDRGDTQYF | TGTGCCAGCAGCTCCTCTGACAGGGGAGATACGCAGTATTTT
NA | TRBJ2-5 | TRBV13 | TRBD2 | CASSLGLGVREAETQYF | TGTGCCAGCAGCTTAGGCCTTGGGGTACGGGAGGCGGAGACCCAGTACTTC
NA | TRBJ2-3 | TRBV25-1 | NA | CASSVTATDTQYF | TGTGCCAGCAGCGTCACAGCCACAGATACGCAGTATTTT
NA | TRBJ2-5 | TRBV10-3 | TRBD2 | CAISGGGFQETQYF | TGTGCCATCAGTGGGGGAGGGTTCCAAGAGACCCAGTACTTC
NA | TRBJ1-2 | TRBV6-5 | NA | CASTARANYGYTF | TGTGCCAGCACGGCGCGTGCTAACTATGGCTACACCTTC
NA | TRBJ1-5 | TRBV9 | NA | CASSVGAVQPQHF | TGTGCCAGCAGCGTAGGGGCAGTTCAGCCCCAGCATTTT